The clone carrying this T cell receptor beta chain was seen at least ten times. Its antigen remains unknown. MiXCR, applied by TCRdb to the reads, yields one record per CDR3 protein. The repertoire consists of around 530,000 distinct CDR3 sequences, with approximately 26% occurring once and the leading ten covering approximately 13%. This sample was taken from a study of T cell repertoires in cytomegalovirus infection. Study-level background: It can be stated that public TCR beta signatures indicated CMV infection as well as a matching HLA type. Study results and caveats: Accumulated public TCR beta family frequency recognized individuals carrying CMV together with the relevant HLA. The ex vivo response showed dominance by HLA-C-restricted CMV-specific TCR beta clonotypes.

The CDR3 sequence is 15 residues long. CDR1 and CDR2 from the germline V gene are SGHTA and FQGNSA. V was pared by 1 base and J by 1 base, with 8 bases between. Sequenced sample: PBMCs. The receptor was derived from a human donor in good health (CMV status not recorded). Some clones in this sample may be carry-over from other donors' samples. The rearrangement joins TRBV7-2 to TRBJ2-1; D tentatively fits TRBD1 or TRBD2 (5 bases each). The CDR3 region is CASSLVGASYNEQFF. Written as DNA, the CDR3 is TGTGCCAGCAGCTTAGTCGGGGCTTCCTACAATGAGCAGTTCTTC.